One and the same sample provided the 24 T cell receptor beta chains below, sequenced in a study of regulatory dendritic cells for organ transplantation. Which antigens these TCRs recognize remains unknown. Sorted T cells were CFSE-labeled and cultured 5 days with allogeneic regulatory or mature dendritic cells at 1:10. Libraries were prepared by immunoSEQ multiplex PCR; TCRdb keeps only in-frame clonotypes and omits some of them. Of 9,500 to 15,000 clones in the sample, about three fifths are singletons; the top ten hold 1.2%. The material sequenced was naive CD8+ T cells from blood cultured with dendritic cells. This sample's subset: CD45RA+ naive T cells. These receptor sequences come from a human donor in good health.

The V gene is TRBV4-1, the J gene TRBJ2-2; D ambiguous. This CDR3 spans 14 amino acids. Germline V gene data show CDR1 as MGHRA and CDR2 as YSYEKL. Trimming left V 1 base short and J 2 bases short, with 5 bases between. DNA for the CDR3: TGCGCCAGCAGCCAAGTTATTAACACCGGGGAGCTGTTTTTT. Its protein product is CASSQVINTGELFF.

The chain carries TRBV7-2 and TRBJ2-1; TRBD2 matches 7 bases. Germline loops: CDR1 SGHTA, CDR2 FQGNSA. V lost 1 base and J lost 6; bases outside the gene matches: 6. This CDR3 has 15 amino acids. The CDR3 nucleotides are TGTGCCAGCAGCTTAGAAATCGCGGGGGTCAATGAGCAGTTCTTC. As protein: CASSLEIAGVNEQFF.

V and J are TRBV5-6 and TRBJ2-7; 8 bases fit TRBD2. Per the germline V gene, CDR1 is SGHDT and CDR2 is YYEEEE. Losses at the gene ends were 3 bases for V and 3 bases for J; bases not matched to a gene: 5. The CDR3 consists of 14 residues. The CDR3: CASSSGGGIYEQYF. The CDR3 DNA reads TGTGCCAGCAGCTCCGGCGGGGGGATCTACGAGCAGTACTTC.

A note on this clone: The same CDR3 arises from other DNA sequences in this sample as well. This rearrangement joins TRBV18 to TRBJ2-5, with D perhaps TRBD2 (6 bases). From germline, CDR1 is KGHSH and CDR2 LQKENI. The CDR3 has 13 amino acids. Trimming left V 3 bases short and J 5 bases short, with 10 bases between. CDR3 in amino acids: CASSPGGQETQYF. DNA for the CDR3: TGTGCCAGCTCACCCGGAGGGCAGGAGACCCAGTACTTC.

The rearrangement links TRBV4-3 to TRBJ1-2; 9 bases align to TRBD1. Per germline, CDR1 LGHNA and CDR2 YSLEER. CDR3 length: 17 residues. Unmatched junction bases numbered 10, after V lost 1 base and J lost 4 bases. DNA of the CDR3: TGCGCCAGCAGCCAAGGAGCGGGGACAGGGATCTTCTATGGCTACACCTTC. Its protein product is CASSQGAGTGIFYGYTF.

This clone has more than one count but fewer than ten. The V and J genes are TRBV6-5 and TRBJ1-4, with 8 bases lining up with TRBD1. This CDR3 is 15 amino acids long. CDR1 is MNHEY and CDR2 is SVGAGI in the germline V gene. V lost 2 bases and J lost 7; bases outside the gene matches: 6. The CDR3 loop is CASSYLGQGAEKLFF. Written as DNA, the CDR3 is TGTGCCAGCAGTTACCTTGGACAGGGAGCTGAAAAACTGTTTTTT.

V gene TRBV7-8 combines with J gene TRBJ1-4; 10 bases are shared with TRBD1. Germline V gene data show CDR1 as SGHVS and CDR2 as FQNEAQ. The junction had 14 bases not matched to a gene; V was cut back by 5 bases and J by 5 bases. The CDR3 contains 18 residues. In nucleotides, the CDR3 is TGTGCCAGCAGCGAACCGGGACAGGGGACCTGGAGGAATGAAAAACTGTTTTTT. The encoded protein is CASSEPGQGTWRNEKLFF.

The J gene is TRBJ2-1, the V gene TRBV10-3; 8 nucleotides align to TRBD2. Trimming at V came to 8 bases and at J to 6 bases, leaving 9 bases not matched to a gene. This CDR3 spans 14 amino acids. The germline gives CDR1 ENHRY, CDR2 SYGVKD. The CDR3 DNA sequence: TGTGCCATCCGGCCGGGGGGGCTCCCCAATGAGCAGTTCTTC. Translated: CAIRPGGLPNEQFF.

The chain combines TRBV6-5 with TRBJ1-1; no clear D gene. The CDR3 runs 14 residues. Trimming took off 5 bases at V and 1 base at J, with 11 bases between the two ends. The germline CDR1 and CDR2 sequences are MNHEY and SVGAGI. Here the CDR3 reads CASSELSRNTEAFF. DNA of the CDR3: TGTGCCAGCAGTGAACTAAGCAGGAACACTGAAGCTTTCTTT.

This clone has a handful of counts. V gene TRBV10-3 combines with J gene TRBJ1-1; TRBD1 is a possible D gene (6 bases). CDR3 length: 14 amino acids. Germline V gene data show CDR1 as ENHRY and CDR2 as SYGVKD. V was shortened by 2 bases and J by 10 bases, with 17 bases between the two germline ends. The CDR3, as DNA: TGTGCCATCAGTGAGGGGAACATACAGGGCTCAGCTTTCTTT. Translation gives CAISEGNIQGSAFF.

This clone was detected a few times. The rearrangement joins TRBV19 to TRBJ1-2; weak D call: TRBD1 (5 bases). The germline V gene encodes CDR1 LNHDA and CDR2 SQIVND (reference sequence). The CDR3 sequence is 14 residues long. V was pared by 5 bases and J by 0 bases, with 10 bases between. DNA of the CDR3: TGTGCCAGTAGTGCGACAGTGGCTAACTATGGCTACACCTTC. Encoded protein: CASSATVANYGYTF. The variable domain in full, completed from reference TRBV19 and TRBJ1-2, reads DGGITQSPKYLFRKEGQNVTLSCEQNLNHDAMYWYRQDPGQGLRLIYYSQIVNDFQKGDIAEGYSVSREKKESFPLTVTSAQKNPTAFYLCASSATVANYGYTFGSGTRLTVV.

This clone has a handful of counts. The chain carries TRBV4-3 and TRBJ2-2; 8 nucleotides agree with TRBD1. Germline V gene sequence: CDR1 LGHNA, CDR2 YSLEER. The CDR3 is made up of 16 amino acids. Germline trimming cut 0 bases from V and 6 bases from J; bases unmatched to any gene: 6. The CDR3, as DNA: TGCGCCAGCAGCCAAGATAGGCCAGGGGGCCCCGGGGAGCTGTTTTTT. This translates into CASSQDRPGGPGELFF.

The table lists this clone with a few counts. The DNA of the CDR3 is TGTGCCATCAGTGAGGACGGGGGTTACGAGCAGTACTTC. Residues: CAISEDGGYEQYF. The gene calls are TRBV10-3 and TRBJ2-7; D may be TRBD2 (6 bases). The CDR3 consists of 13 residues. V was cut by 2 bases and J by 4 bases, with 9 bases left in between. Germline lookup yields CDR1 ENHRY and CDR2 SYGVKD.

V is TRBV14 and J is TRBJ1-1; D is ambiguous. This CDR3 has 16 residues. V was clipped by 0 bases and J by 1 base, with 12 bases between them. Germline lookup yields CDR1 SGHDN and CDR2 FVKESK. The CDR3 nucleotides read TGTGCCAGCAGCCAAGATCGAGCCACTGGGAACACTGAAGCTTTCTTT. It specifies CASSQDRATGNTEAFF.

The chain uses TRBV5-6 and TRBJ2-7; 11 positions match TRBD1. Trimming removed 4 bases from V and 3 bases from J; junction bases left unmatched: 3. This CDR3 comprises 14 residues. Germline CDR1 reads SGHDT; CDR2 reads YYEEEE. The chain's CDR3 is CASSTGTGGYEQYF. The CDR3 DNA reads TGTGCCAGCAGCACCGGGACAGGGGGCTACGAGCAGTACTTC.

The chain is built from TRBV5-5 and TRBJ1-1; 9 bases align to TRBD1. This CDR3 has 15 amino acids. CDR1 is SGHKS, CDR2 YYEKEE, per germline (reference sequence). With 4 bases clipped from V and 0 bases from J, the junction kept 4 bases outside the gene matches. Here the CDR3 reads CASSVNRGLNTEAFF. The CDR3 DNA sequence: TGTGCCAGCAGCGTGAACAGGGGGCTGAACACTGAAGCTTTCTTT. The whole variable domain, remainder taken from reference TRBV5-5 and TRBJ1-1, is DAGVTQSPTHLIKTRGQQVTLRCSPISGHKSVSWYQQVLGQGPQFIFQYYEKEERGRGNFPDRFSARQFPNYSSELNVNALLLGDSALYLCASSVNRGLNTEAFFGQGTRLTVV.

The rearrangement joins TRBV2 to TRBJ2-4; no clear D gene. V was trimmed by 3 bases and J by 7 bases, leaving 16 bases between them. CDR3 length: 15 residues. The germline V gene encodes CDR1 SNHLY and CDR2 FYNNEI. The DNA of the CDR3 is TGTGCCAGCAGTGACCTCAAAGGCGCCGGGAACATTCAGTACTTC. Its translation: CASSDLKGAGNIQYF. Full variable domain (outside the CDR3, taken from reference TRBV2 and TRBJ2-4): EPEVTQTPSHQVTQMGQEVILRCVPISNHLYFYWYRQILGQKVEFLVSFYNNEISEKSEIFDDQFSVERPDGSNFTLKIRSTKLEDSAMYFCASSDLKGAGNIQYFGAGTRLSVL.

The V call is TRBV5-1, the J call TRBJ2-7; TRBD1 matches 10 bases. The germline CDR1 and CDR2 sequences are SGHRS and YFSETQ. The V gene end was trimmed by 0 bases and the J gene end by 4 bases; junction bases not matched to a gene: 4. The CDR3 is made up of 15 amino acids. In DNA, the CDR3 is TGCGCCAGCAGCTTGGAGACAGGGGGCTTGTACGAGCAGTACTTC. It yields the protein CASSLETGGLYEQYF.

The chain is built from TRBV7-9 and TRBJ1-4; D gene uncertain. CDR1 is SEHNR, CDR2 FQNEAQ, per germline (reference sequence). V was pared by 2 bases and J by 5 bases, with 6 bases between. CDR3 length: 13 amino acids. The CDR3 DNA reads TGTGCCAGCAGCTTATCCGAGAATGAAAAACTGTTTTTT. This sequence encodes CASSLSENEKLFF. The full variable domain, in which reference TRBV7-9 and TRBJ1-4 provide the parts outside the CDR3, is DTGVSQNPRHKITKRGQNVTFRCDPISEHNRLYWYRQTLGQGPEFLTYFQNEAQLEKSRLLSDRFSAERPKGSFSTLEIQRTEQGDSAMYLCASSLSENEKLFFGSGTQLSVL.

The chain joins TRBV4-3 to TRBJ2-7; 10 bases map to TRBD2. Germline lookup yields CDR1 LGHNA and CDR2 YSLEER. J was trimmed by 6 bases and V by 0 bases; bases with no gene match: 8. The CDR3 extends over 16 amino acids. The CDR3 DNA is TGCGCCAGCAGCCAAGATTCCAGCGGGGGGGCATCCGAGCAGTACTTC. This translates into CASSQDSSGGASEQYF.

The chain couples TRBV6-1 to TRBJ1-1, with D possibly TRBD1 on 5 matching bases. V was clipped by 3 bases and J by 1 base, with 9 bases between them. CDR1 is MNHNS, CDR2 SASEGT, per germline. The CDR3 totals 14 residues. CDR3 protein: CASSETDKNTEAFF. The CDR3 bases are TGTGCCAGCAGTGAGACAGACAAGAACACTGAAGCTTTCTTT.

This chain links TRBV4-3 with TRBJ2-1, with 9 bases that match TRBD2. The CDR3 length is 16 residues. Per germline, CDR1 LGHNA and CDR2 YSLEER. V lost 0 bases, J lost 5 bases, and 5 bases stayed unmatched. CDR3 DNA sequence: TGCGCCAGCAGCCAAGATGCGGGGGGGCCCCACAATGAGCAGTTCTTC. Amino acids: CASSQDAGGPHNEQFF.

This chain connects TRBV11-2 to TRBJ2-1; perhaps TRBD2 as D (5 bases). The germline gives CDR1 SGHAT, CDR2 FQNNGV. The CDR3 contains 13 residues. The V and J ends lost 5 bases and 9 bases respectively, with 14 bases between them. DNA of the CDR3: TGTGCCAGCAGCCCAACAACCCGGGGTGAGCAGTTCTTC. It yields the protein CASSPTTRGEQFF. The full variable domain, its missing parts supplied by reference TRBV11-2 and TRBJ2-1, is EAGVAQSPRYKIIEKRQSVAFWCNPISGHATLYWYQQILGQGPKLLIQFQNNGVVDDSQLPKDRFSAERLKGVDSTLKIQPAKLEDSAVYLCASSPTTRGEQFFGPGTRLTVL.

V and J are TRBV19 and TRBJ1-4; possibly TRBD1 for D (6 bases). The V gene's germline CDR1 is LNHDA and CDR2 SQIVND (reference sequence). The CDR3 is made up of 14 amino acids. Trimming removed 5 bases at V and 3 bases at J, with 10 bases between. The CDR3 sequence: CASSVGTPNEKLFF. The CDR3 nucleotides are TGTGCCAGTAGTGTCGGGACACCTAATGAAAAACTGTTTTTT.